This T cell receptor beta chain is from a study of blood T cell repertoires in COVID-19. Trimming removed 1 base at V and 7 bases at J, with 8 bases between. From germline, CDR1 is LGHDT and CDR2 YNNKEL (reference sequence). This CDR3 comprises 13 residues. Clones were read by immunoSEQ multiplex PCR, and TCRdb kept only the in-frame ones, dropping some. The table shows 150,000 to 200,000 clones, with 75% to 90% occurring only once. The receptor was isolated from a man aged 55 to 70 with acute or convalescent COVID-19. V usage is TRBV3-1 (or the pseudogene TRBV3-2) and J usage is TRBJ1-5; D might be TRBD1 (6 bases). The specimen sequenced was peripheral blood. The CDR3 spells CASSQGDIQPQHF. The CDR3 DNA reads as TGTGCCAGCAGCCAAGGGGACATACAGCCCCAGCATTTT.